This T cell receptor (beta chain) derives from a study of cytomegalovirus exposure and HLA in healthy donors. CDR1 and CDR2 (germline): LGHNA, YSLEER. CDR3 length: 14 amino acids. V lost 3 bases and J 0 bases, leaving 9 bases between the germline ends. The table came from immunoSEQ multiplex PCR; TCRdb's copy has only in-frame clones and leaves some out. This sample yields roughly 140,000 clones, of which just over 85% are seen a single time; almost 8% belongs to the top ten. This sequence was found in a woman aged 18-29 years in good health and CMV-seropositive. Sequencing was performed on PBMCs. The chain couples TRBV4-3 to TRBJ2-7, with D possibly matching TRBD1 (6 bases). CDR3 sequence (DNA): TGCGCCAGCAGCCAGAGACAGGACTCCTACGAGCAGTACTTC. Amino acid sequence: CASSQRQDSYEQYF.